This TCR beta chain stems from a study of cytomegalovirus exposure and HLA in healthy donors. About this clone: Its antigen is unknown.

The germline CDR1 and CDR2 sequences are SGHNT and YYREEE (reference sequence). Trimming stripped 0 bases from V and 0 bases from J, with 15 bases between. The CDR3 runs 17 residues. The PCR used 60 Vbeta and 13 Jbeta primers. Generated by immunoSEQ multiplex PCR, the TCRdb table keeps only in-frame clones and is missing some. The sample holds about 150,000 clones, roughly 88% seen once. The study, taken as a whole, reports: Another analysis was done later, and it associated 16,951 TCR beta sequences with HLA alleles at 0.05 false discovery rate. Segments of the TCR beta V type were, in most cases, productive about 87% or about 30% of the time in an earlier analysis.

The J gene is TRBJ1-1, the V gene TRBV5-4; D gene uncertain. The clonotype originates from a woman aged 40 to 50 in good health and CMV-seronegative. Sequencing was carried out using PBMCs. This CDR3 is CASSLAGIRPMNTEAFF. For the CDR3, the DNA is TGTGCCAGCAGCTTGGCCGGGATCAGGCCTATGAACACTGAAGCTTTCTTT.